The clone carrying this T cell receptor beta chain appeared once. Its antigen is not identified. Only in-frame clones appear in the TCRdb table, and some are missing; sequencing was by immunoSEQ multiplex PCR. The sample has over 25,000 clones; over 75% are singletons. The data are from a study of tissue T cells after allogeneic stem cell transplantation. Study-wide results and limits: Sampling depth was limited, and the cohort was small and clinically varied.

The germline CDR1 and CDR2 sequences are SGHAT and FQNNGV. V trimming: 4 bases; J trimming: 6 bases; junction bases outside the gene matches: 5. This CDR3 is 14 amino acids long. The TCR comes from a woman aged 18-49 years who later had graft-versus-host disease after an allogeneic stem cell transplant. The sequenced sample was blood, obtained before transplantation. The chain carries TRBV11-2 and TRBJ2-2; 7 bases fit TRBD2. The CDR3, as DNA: TGTGCCAGCAGCTCCGAGGGAGGGCCCGGGGAGCTGTTTTTT. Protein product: CASSSEGGPGELFF.